Below, 8 T cell receptor beta chains from the same sample are listed, as sequenced in a study of cytomegalovirus exposure and HLA in healthy donors (dated by TCRdb to the late 2010s). Libraries were made using the immunoSEQ multiplex PCR assay. The multiplex PCR relied on a mix of 60 forward primers for TCR Vbeta segments and 13 reverse primers for TCR Jbeta segments. Sourced from immuneACCESS, this table was stored by TCRdb with only in-frame sequences that have V and J called. A share of the clones is absent; for the studies checked, an unresolved V gene accounts for under half, and the remainder has no known explanation. The sample table records under 120,000 clones; 70% of these occur just once. Together, the top ten hold roughly a tenth of the sample. The source material was PBMCs. These receptors all come from a man aged 40-50 years in good health and CMV-seropositive.

The chain joins TRBV7-2 to TRBJ1-2; D is perhaps TRBD1 (5 bases). Germline loops: CDR1 SGHTA, CDR2 FQGNSA. This CDR3 contains 18 residues. Deletions cut 0 bases from V and 5 bases from J, with 22 bases between. The CDR3 nucleotides are TGTGCCAGCAGCTTAGCGGTCCGTGGTTCAGGGATGTCTTATGGCTACACCTTC. Translation: CASSLAVRGSGMSYGYTF.

The CDR3 DNA reads TGTGCCAGCAGCTTAAGAGCGGGAGTGAATGAGCAGTTCTTC. It translates to CASSLRAGVNEQFF. The chain uses TRBV11-3 and TRBJ2-1; 8 bases fit TRBD2. V lost 2 bases to trimming and J lost 7 bases; unmatched junction nucleotides: 4. The CDR3 contains 14 residues. Germline CDR1 reads SGHNT; CDR2 reads YENEEA.

The genes are TRBV7-9 and TRBJ2-7; weak D call: TRBD1 (6 bases). CDR3 length: 13 residues. Trimming stripped 7 bases from V and 2 bases from J, with 12 bases between. Germline lookup yields CDR1 SEHNR and CDR2 FQNEAQ (reference sequence). The CDR3 region is CASIPDSAYEQYF. The CDR3 DNA reads as TGTGCCAGCATCCCGGACAGCGCCTACGAGCAGTACTTC. Full variable domain (missing parts from reference TRBV7-9 and TRBJ2-7): DTGVSQNPRHKITKRGQNVTFRCDPISEHNRLYWYRQTLGQGPEFLTYFQNEAQLEKSRLLSDRFSAERPKGSFSTLEIQRTEQGDSAMYLCASIPDSAYEQYFGPGTRLTVT.

The chain carries TRBV6-4 and TRBJ2-2, with a tentative D call TRBD2 (5 bases). The CDR3 sequence is 15 residues long. The V end lost 2 bases, the J end lost 1 base, and 8 bases lay between the germline ends. Germline V lookup: CDR1 MRHNA, CDR2 SNTAGT. CDR3 sequence (DNA): TGTGCCAGCAGTGACAGGAGCGGGAACACCGGGGAGCTGTTTTTT. The encoded protein is CASSDRSGNTGELFF.

The chain recombines TRBV27 with TRBJ1-1, with D unresolved. The V gene lost 5 bases and the J gene lost 2 bases, with 9 bases spanning the gap. CDR3 size: 13 residues. Germline CDR1 reads MNHEY; CDR2 reads SMNVEV (reference sequence). Written as DNA, the CDR3 is TGTGCCAGCAGTGGACCGGGAAACACTGAAGCTTTCTTT. The encoded protein is CASSGPGNTEAFF.

The chain couples TRBV6-1 to TRBJ2-7; no clear D. Trimming stripped 0 bases from V and 4 bases from J, with 10 bases between. CDR3 length: 14 residues. Germline lookup yields CDR1 MNHNS and CDR2 SASEGT. This chain's CDR3 is CASSEAVTEYEQYF. The CDR3 nucleotides read TGTGCCAGCAGTGAAGCTGTCACAGAATACGAGCAGTACTTC.

The rearrangement uses TRBV28 and TRBJ2-7, with TRBD1 identical over 12 bases. The germline V gene has CDR1 MDHEN and CDR2 SYDVKM. Trimming took 4 bases from V and 6 from J; bases not matched to a gene: 7. This CDR3 region has 15 residues. CDR3 DNA: TGTGCCAGCAGTTCCCTGGGACAGGGGGCTGGCGAGCAGTACTTC. This encodes CASSSLGQGAGEQYF. The complete variable domain, with remaining parts taken from reference TRBV28 and TRBJ2-7, reads DVKVTQSSRYLVKRTGEKVFLECVQDMDHENMFWYRQDPGLGLRLIYFSYDVKMKEKGDIPEGYSVSREKKERFSLILESASTNQTSMYLCASSSLGQGAGEQYFGPGTRLTVT.

The chain recombines TRBV30 with TRBJ1-2; 8 nucleotides line up with TRBD1. The V segment lost 5 bases and the J segment 0 bases; nucleotides outside the gene matches: 8. Per germline, CDR1 GTSNPN and CDR2 SVGIG (reference sequence). This CDR3 contains 15 residues. As DNA, the CDR3 is TGTGCCTGGGAGGGGACAGGAGAGCCTAACTATGGCTACACCTTC. It translates to CAWEGTGEPNYGYTF.